These 6 T cell receptor beta chains came from one sample sequenced in a study of cytomegalovirus exposure and HLA in healthy donors. PCR used 60 Vbeta primers and 13 Jbeta primers. Measured with immunoSEQ multiplex PCR; TCRdb has only the in-frame clones, and not every one. The sample shows some 210,000 clones, 77% of them seen only once. The specimen was PBMCs. The receptors originated from a woman between 25 and 40 years old in good health and CMV-seropositive.

The rearrangement links TRBV10-3 to TRBJ1-2; possible D gene TRBD1, 5 bases. Germline V gives CDR1 ENHRY, CDR2 SYGVKD. Deletions cut 10 bases from V and 5 bases from J, with 17 bases between. The CDR3 contains 13 residues. The CDR3 loop reads CATKTERAYGYTF. The CDR3 nucleotides read TGTGCCACCAAGACAGAACGAGCTTATGGCTACACCTTC.

Concerning this clone: Distinct nucleotide sequences in the sample also encode this CDR3. The chain links TRBV11-3 to TRBJ1-1; D gene unclear. The CDR3 loop spans 14 amino acids. Germline CDR1 is SGHNT and CDR2 is YENEEA. V lost 1 base and J lost 1, with 7 bases in between. CDR3 in amino acids: CASSLAGPNTEAFF. For the CDR3, the DNA is TGTGCCAGCAGCTTAGCTGGGCCGAACACTGAAGCTTTCTTT.

Only a few counts were recorded for this clone. The V and J genes are TRBV28 and TRBJ2-7; 10 bases are a match to TRBD2. CDR1 MDHEN and CDR2 SYDVKM come from the germline V gene. The CDR3 contains 15 residues. Trimming at V came to 6 bases and at J to 3 bases, leaving 8 bases not matched to a gene. DNA of the CDR3: TGTGCCAGCAGCCCAAGCGGGAGGGTCCTCTACGAGCAGTACTTC. This sequence encodes CASSPSGRVLYEQYF. Complete variable domain (other parts from reference TRBV28 and TRBJ2-7): DVKVTQSSRYLVKRTGEKVFLECVQDMDHENMFWYRQDPGLGLRLIYFSYDVKMKEKGDIPEGYSVSREKKERFSLILESASTNQTSMYLCASSPSGRVLYEQYFGPGTRLTVT.

The chain employs TRBV6-5 and TRBJ2-5, with D unclear. The CDR3 consists of 14 residues. The germline gives CDR1 MNHEY, CDR2 SVGAGI. V lost 4 bases and J 5 bases, leaving 14 bases between the germline ends. The CDR3 sequence is CASSFRQFSETQYF. DNA for the CDR3: TGTGCCAGCAGTTTCCGACAATTCTCTGAGACCCAGTACTTC.

The table lists this clone with a few counts. This sequence joins TRBV4-3 and TRBJ2-4; D is possibly TRBD2 (6 bases). Germline V gene data show CDR1 as LGHNA and CDR2 as YSLEER. The CDR3 is 15 residues long. Trimming left V 0 bases short and J 9 bases short, with 15 bases between. DNA for the CDR3: TGCGCCAGCAGCCAAGACCGGACTAAAAGGGGCATTCAGTACTTC. Encoded protein: CASSQDRTKRGIQYF.

The chain couples TRBV4-1 to TRBJ1-1; TRBD1 matches at 7 bases. Germline CDR1 MGHRA, CDR2 YSYEKL. V shed 4 bases, J shed 0 bases, and the junction held 5 bases outside the gene matches. The CDR3 runs 15 residues. The CDR3 sequence is CASSLSGGMNTEAFF. The CDR3 bases are TGCGCCAGCAGCCTGTCAGGGGGGATGAACACTGAAGCTTTCTTT.